This TCR beta chain stems from a study of human T cells and chemical hapten exposure. Turning to the study itself: 2% DPC was applied to around 2 cm by around 2 cm of upper inner arm skin for sensitization. Whole-study results and caveats: Relative to control repertoires, expanded TCRs gave rise to significantly more large CDR3 similarity clusters.

Time point here: patch test 1, 2 weeks after DPC sensitization. As for treatment: therapeutic diphenylcyclopropenone sensitization with weekly scalp DPC. People who gave samples had alopecia, were 18 to 70 years old, and were suitable for DPC. This clonotype was seen ten or more times. Its antigen is unknown. This CDR3 spans 10 amino acids. J gave up 10 bases and V 7 bases, and 5 bases lay outside the gene matches. Germline V gene sequence: CDR1 SQVTM, CDR2 ANQGSEA. The library attached unique molecular identifiers to individual cDNA molecules. Via MiXCR, TCRdb re-called the RACE reads, giving one row per CDR3 protein. The table has just over 80,000 distinct CDR3 sequences, about 10% seen once.

The sample consisted of whole blood, taken in connection with sensitization to the hapten diphenylcyclopropenone (DPC). The TCR sequence derives from a woman aged 45-60 years with alopecia areata. Some clones in this sample may be carry-over from other donors' samples. The chain is built from TRBV29-1 and TRBJ1-1; 8 bases line up with TRBD1. CDR3 nucleotides: TGCAGCGCCTACAGGGGGGGAGCTTTCTTT. This encodes CSAYRGGAFF.